The 22 T cell receptor beta chains reported below all come from one sample, sequenced in a study of T-cell reconstitution after alpha-beta-depleted transplantation in children. A library of TCRbeta sequences, prepared with unique molecular identifiers, was generated. TCRdb re-called the PCR reads through MiXCR, storing one row per CDR3 protein. In the table there are a few hundred thousand distinct CDR3 sequences, roughly 18% of which are singletons. This sample comprised PBMCs from the stem cell graft donor, obtained from the stem cell graft. These receptor sequences come from a human donor who donated a stem cell graft to a child with acute lymphoblastic leukemia.

The V call is TRBV4-1, the J call TRBJ2-3, with 7 bases fitting TRBD2. The J segment lost 0 bases and the V segment lost 2 bases, leaving 11 bases of the junction unmatched. The length of the CDR3 is 18 residues. Germline V CDR1 and CDR2: MGHRA, YSYEKL. The CDR3 loop reads CASSQTDQRRESTDTQYF. The DNA for the CDR3 is TGCGCCAGCAGCCAAACTGACCAAAGGCGGGAGAGCACAGATACGCAGTATTTT.

This clonotype was detected many times. The CDR3 region has the DNA TGTGCCAGCAGCCCCGGAACAGGGAGGGCCAATGAGCAGTTCTTC. It encodes CASSPGTGRANEQFF. J is TRBJ2-1 and V is TRBV5-5; TRBD2 might be the D (7 bases). Trimming shortened V by 4 bases and J by 6 bases, and 17 bases separated the two germline ends. Germline CDR1 and CDR2: SGHKS and YYEKEE (reference sequence). The CDR3 runs 15 residues. Together with reference TRBV5-5 and TRBJ2-1, the CDR3 gives the full variable domain: DAGVTQSPTHLIKTRGQQVTLRCSPISGHKSVSWYQQVLGQGPQFIFQYYEKEERGRGNFPDRFSARQFPNYSSELNVNALLLGDSALYLCASSPGTGRANEQFFGPGTRLTVL.

This clonotype was recorded a few times. CDR3 nucleotide sequence: TGTGCCAGCAGTCTTCAGGGCTGGGACAATGAGCAGTTCTTC. Translating it yields CASSLQGWDNEQFF. The J gene is TRBJ2-1, the V gene TRBV27; possibly TRBD1 for D (5 bases). This CDR3 is built from 14 residues. With 5 bases removed from V and 5 bases from J, the gap between germline ends came to 13 bases. Germline CDR1 is MNHEY and CDR2 is SMNVEV (reference sequence).

The chain carries TRBV12-3 or TRBV12-4 and TRBJ1-1; the D gene is possibly TRBD1 (5 bases). The CDR3 has 13 amino acids. V was shortened by 5 bases and J by 4 bases, with 11 bases between the two germline ends. CDR3 protein: CASSPGQPTEAFF. The CDR3 DNA reads TGTGCCAGCAGTCCCGGACAACCCACTGAAGCTTTCTTT.

This clonotype was detected only a few times. CDR3 in DNA: TGTGCCAGCAGTTTAGGGTACAGCCGGGACAGTGAGCAGTTCTTC. Translated: CASSLGYSRDSEQFF. V and J are TRBV27 and TRBJ2-1, with 7 bases fitting TRBD1. With 2 bases clipped from V and 9 bases from J, the junction kept 10 bases outside the gene matches. The germline gives CDR1 MNHEY, CDR2 SMNVEV (reference sequence). CDR3 length: 15 residues.

This chain links TRBV29-1 with TRBJ1-1; the D is unclear. Per germline, CDR1 SQVTM and CDR2 ANQGSEA. The CDR3 is 12 amino acids. The V end lost 6 bases, the J end lost 0 bases, and 8 bases lay between the germline ends. The CDR3 protein is CSVMPMNTEAFF. The CDR3 bases are TGCAGCGTCATGCCCATGAACACTGAAGCTTTCTTT.

The chain recombines TRBV5-1 with TRBJ2-5; D is unclear. Trimming cost V 2 bases and J 8 bases, with 7 bases left between them. From germline, CDR1 is SGHRS and CDR2 YFSETQ. This CDR3 spans 11 amino acids. This CDR3 is CASSFGPTQYF. The CDR3 region has the DNA TGCGCCAGCAGCTTTGGTCCCACCCAGTACTTC.

This clonotype was found a few times. The CDR3 reads CASSPTRWGANVLTF. The CDR3 DNA reads as TGTGCCAGCAGCCCCACACGGTGGGGGGCCAACGTCCTGACTTTC. The V and J genes are TRBV5-4 and TRBJ2-6, with unresolved D. The CDR3 has 15 residues. V was clipped by 4 bases and J by 4 bases, with 12 bases between them. CDR1 and CDR2 from the germline V gene are SGHNT and YYREEE (reference sequence).

The chain employs TRBV5-1 and TRBJ2-3; no definite D call. The V gene lost 3 bases and the J gene lost 2 bases, with 13 bases spanning the gap. CDR1 SGHRS and CDR2 YFSETQ come from the germline V gene. This CDR3 contains 15 residues. The CDR3 here is CASSYYSDSTDTQYF. CDR3 DNA sequence: TGCGCCAGCAGCTATTACAGTGATTCCACAGATACGCAGTATTTT.

This clonotype was recorded a few times. CDR3 sequence reads: CASSAYLTNEKLFF. The CDR3 bases are TGCGCCAGCAGCGCATACCTAACTAATGAAAAACTGTTTTTT. V and J are TRBV5-1 and TRBJ1-4; D is uncertain. The CDR3 runs to 14 residues. Germline values: CDR1 SGHRS, CDR2 YFSETQ. Trimming removed 4 bases from V and 1 base from J, with 8 bases in between. Combining the CDR3 with reference TRBV5-1 and TRBJ1-4 gives the whole variable domain KAGVTQTPRYLIKTRGQQVTLSCSPISGHRSVSWYQQTPGQGLQFLFEYFSETQRNKGNFPGRFSGRQFSNSRSEMNVSTLELGDSALYLCASSAYLTNEKLFFGSGTQLSVL.

This clonotype has ten or more counts. This chain connects TRBV5-1 to TRBJ2-7, with D hard to call. This CDR3 has 14 residues. Between the trimmed V and J ends, which lost 0 bases and 0 bases, there was a span of 7 bases. In germline, CDR1 is SGHRS, CDR2 YFSETQ. The CDR3 DNA follows: TGCGCCAGCAGCTTGGTAACGGGCTCCTACGAGCAGTACTTC. Its protein is CASSLVTGSYEQYF.

The J gene is TRBJ1-2, the V gene TRBV27; no firm D call. The CDR3 is made up of 13 amino acids. V dropped 2 bases and J dropped 7 bases, with 11 bases sitting between them. The germline CDR1 and CDR2 sequences are MNHEY and SMNVEV (reference sequence). CDR3 in amino acids: CASSLRGLSGYTF. For the CDR3, the DNA is TGTGCCAGCAGTTTACGAGGGCTTAGTGGCTACACCTTC.

This clonotype was detected only a few times. The V and J genes are TRBV6-5 and TRBJ2-7, with D perhaps TRBD1 (6 bases). The germline V gene encodes CDR1 MNHEY and CDR2 SVGAGI. The V and J ends lost 9 bases and 3 bases respectively, with 12 bases between them. This CDR3 is built from 12 residues. CDR3 in amino acids: CASRDISYEQYF. CDR3 nucleotide sequence: TGTGCCAGTAGGGACATCAGCTACGAGCAGTACTTC.

This clonotype was seen many times. The CDR3 nucleotides are TGTGCCAGCAGTGAATCCGCCTTCGACAGCAACACTGAAGCTTTCTTT. It is translated as CASSESAFDSNTEAFF. This chain connects TRBV25-1 to TRBJ1-1; D might be TRBD1 (5 bases). Per germline, CDR1 MGHDK and CDR2 SYGVNS. This CDR3 has 16 residues. V lost 1 base and J lost 2, with 14 bases in between. The entire variable domain, with the rest obtained from reference TRBV25-1 and TRBJ1-1, is as follows: EADIYQTPRYLVIGTGKKITLECSQTMGHDKMYWYQQDPGMELHLIHYSYGVNSTEKGDLSSESTVSRIRTEHFPLTLESARPSHTSQYLCASSESAFDSNTEAFFGQGTRLTVV.

This chain uses TRBV12-3 or TRBV12-4 with TRBJ2-3, with 10 bases fitting TRBD2. The V and J ends lost 6 bases and 4 bases, in that order; junction bases with no gene match: 4. There are 14 residues in the CDR3. The CDR3 loop reads CASREAGGPDTQYF. In DNA, the CDR3 is TGTGCCAGCAGGGAAGCGGGAGGGCCAGATACGCAGTATTTT.

This clonotype appeared a few times. The rearrangement uses TRBV3-1 and TRBJ1-2; a possible D gene is TRBD1 (5 bases). CDR3 size: 14 residues. Germline loops: CDR1 LGHDT, CDR2 YNNKEL (reference sequence). Trimming took 0 bases from V and 8 from J, leaving 13 bases between them. In nucleotides, the CDR3 is TGTGCCAGCAGCCAAGATCCAGGGTGGGAAGGCTACACCTTC. Its translation is CASSQDPGWEGYTF.

This clonotype appeared a few times. The chain's CDR3 is CASSSGTTGGELFF. CDR3 sequence (DNA): TGTGCCAGCAGTTCCGGGACCACCGGTGGGGAGCTGTTTTTT. This sequence joins TRBV6-5 and TRBJ2-2; the D gene could be TRBD1 or TRBD2 (5 bases each). The V gene lost 4 bases and the J gene lost 8 bases, with 14 bases spanning the gap. The CDR3 contains 14 residues. Germline CDR1 is MNHEY and CDR2 is SVGAGI.

As concerns this clonotype: Germline and junction disagree at one end, which may indicate a read error. The gene calls are TRBV4-2 and TRBJ2-3; 8 nucleotides align to TRBD1. Germline CDR1 and CDR2: LGHNA and YNFKEQ. CDR3 length equals 16 residues. This CDR3 is CACSPSRGLRTDTQYF. The DNA of the CDR3 is TGTGCCTGCAGCCCATCCAGGGGGCTGCGCACAGATACGCAGTATTTT.

This clonotype was seen a handful of times. J is TRBJ2-7 and V is TRBV5-1; the D gene is possibly TRBD2 (5 bases). The CDR3 runs to 15 residues. V lost 0 bases and J 5 bases, leaving 15 bases between the germline ends. Per the germline V gene, CDR1 is SGHRS and CDR2 is YFSETQ. CDR3 DNA sequence: TGCGCCAGCAGCTTGGAGGGTGGGAGAGGGAACGAGCAGTACTTC. Translation gives CASSLEGGRGNEQYF. The full variable domain, its missing parts supplied by reference TRBV5-1 and TRBJ2-7, is KAGVTQTPRYLIKTRGQQVTLSCSPISGHRSVSWYQQTPGQGLQFLFEYFSETQRNKGNFPGRFSGRQFSNSRSEMNVSTLELGDSALYLCASSLEGGRGNEQYFGPGTRLTVT.

V is TRBV29-1 and J is TRBJ2-1, with 10 bases fitting TRBD2. The CDR3 consists of 14 residues. Trimming took 3 bases from V and 10 from J; bases not matched to a gene: 9. CDR1 and CDR2 (germline): SQVTM, ANQGSEA. The CDR3 DNA is TGCAGCGTTGAGGTAGCGGGAGGTCCACCGGAGCAGTTCTTC. The encoded protein is CSVEVAGGPPEQFF.

The table lists this clonotype with a few counts. This chain joins TRBV5-5 and TRBJ1-2, with D perhaps TRBD1 (6 bases). This CDR3 comprises 15 residues. Germline V gene sequence: CDR1 SGHKS, CDR2 YYEKEE (reference sequence). V dropped 4 bases and J dropped 5 bases, with 18 bases sitting between them. For the CDR3, the DNA is TGTGCCAGCAGCGTAACCACCGGGACACTTTATGGCTACACCTTC. This encodes CASSVTTGTLYGYTF.

This clonotype was recorded a few times. V is TRBV5-1 and J is TRBJ1-4; 9 bases map to TRBD1. The germline gives CDR1 SGHRS, CDR2 YFSETQ. The CDR3 has 18 amino acids. V trimming: 5 bases; J trimming: 4 bases; junction bases outside the gene matches: 15. The CDR3, as DNA: TGCGCCAGCAGGACCGGTGAAGGGGGACAGGGAGGTAATGAAAAACTGTTTTTT. Amino acid sequence: CASRTGEGGQGGNEKLFF. The full variable domain, with the rest looked up from reference TRBV5-1 and TRBJ1-4, is KAGVTQTPRYLIKTRGQQVTLSCSPISGHRSVSWYQQTPGQGLQFLFEYFSETQRNKGNFPGRFSGRQFSNSRSEMNVSTLELGDSALYLCASRTGEGGQGGNEKLFFGSGTQLSVL.